Below are 11 T cell receptor beta chains sequenced from a single sample in a study of T cell responses to AZD1222 COVID-19 vaccine. Assay: immunoSEQ multiplex PCR; the TCRdb copy retains only in-frame clones and omits some. Altogether about 150,000 clones are present, around 90% being singletons, with the ten largest covering about 2.5%. Sequencing used peripheral blood, obtained on day 0 of AZD1222 vaccination. The receptor set was obtained from an adult in good health.

The chain employs TRBV6-5 and TRBJ1-1, with D perhaps matching TRBD1 (5 bases). This CDR3 comprises 13 residues. From germline, CDR1 is MNHEY and CDR2 SVGAGI. The V gene lost 6 bases and the J gene lost 1 base, with 9 bases spanning the gap. The CDR3 DNA reads TGTGCCAGCAGGGACGGGGGGAACACTGAAGCTTTCTTT. Translating gives CASRDGGNTEAFF.

The chain combines TRBV5-1 with TRBJ2-3, with 8 bases that match TRBD2. The CDR3 totals 15 residues. Germline trimming cut 7 bases from V and 1 base from J; bases unmatched to any gene: 8. Germline V gene lookup returns CDR1 SGHRS and CDR2 YFSETQ. CDR3 bases: TGCGCCAGCTCATCCAGCGGGAGTCGCACAGATACGCAGTATTTT. As protein: CASSSSGSRTDTQYF.

The sample holds one count of this clone. The CDR3 is CASGLVLYPGVGNNNEQFF. Written as DNA, the CDR3 is TGTGCTAGTGGTTTGGTCCTCTACCCGGGGGTGGGCAACAACAATGAGCAGTTCTTC. The rearrangement links TRBV12-5 to TRBJ2-1, with D maybe TRBD2 (6 bases). Deletions cut 0 bases from V and 5 bases from J, with 23 bases between. In germline, CDR1 is LGHNT, CDR2 FRNRAP. The CDR3 consists of 19 residues. Full variable domain (rest looked up from reference TRBV12-5 and TRBJ2-1): DARVTQTPRHKVTEMGQEVTMRCQPILGHNTVFWYRQTMMQGLELLAYFRNRAPLDDSGMPKDRFSAEMPDATLATLKIQPSEPRDSAVYFCASGLVLYPGVGNNNEQFFGPGTRLTVL.

The genes are TRBV7-9 and TRBJ1-1; 8 bases map to TRBD1. This CDR3 region has 13 residues. V shed 3 bases, J shed 4 bases, and the junction held 1 base outside the gene matches. CDR1 is SEHNR and CDR2 is FQNEAQ in the germline V gene (reference sequence). CDR3 protein: CASSFGQGTEAFF. The CDR3 bases are TGTGCCAGCAGCTTTGGACAGGGCACTGAAGCTTTCTTT.

This chain connects TRBV5-6 to TRBJ1-1; 9 bases are a match to TRBD1. V dropped 5 bases and J dropped 3; count of bases not matched to a gene: 8. CDR1 is SGHDT, CDR2 YYEEEE, per germline. CDR3 length: 15 residues. The CDR3 DNA follows: TGTGCCAGCAGTCCGGGACAGGGAAGACACACTGAAGCTTTCTTT. The encoded protein is CASSPGQGRHTEAFF. Variable domain in full (rest from reference TRBV5-6 and TRBJ1-1): DAGVTQSPTHLIKTRGQQVTLRCSPKSGHDTVSWYQQALGQGPQFIFQYYEEEERQRGNFPDRFSGHQFPNYSSELNVNALLLGDSALYLCASSPGQGRHTEAFFGQGTRLTVV.

The chain recombines TRBV27 with TRBJ1-3; no reliable D call. The CDR3 runs to 15 residues. CDR1 is MNHEY, CDR2 SMNVEV, per germline (reference sequence). Trimming left V 3 bases short and J 0 bases short, with 9 bases between. CDR3 sequence reads: CASSFDGSSGNTIYF. In DNA, the CDR3 is TGTGCCAGCAGTTTTGACGGCAGCTCTGGAAACACCATATATTTT.

The chain joins TRBV28 to TRBJ2-7; no definite D call. The CDR3 is 11 amino acids. V was shortened by 4 bases and J by 5 bases, with 6 bases between the two germline ends. Germline values: CDR1 MDHEN, CDR2 SYDVKM. The CDR3 reads CASSWTDEQYF. For the CDR3, the DNA is TGTGCCAGCAGTTGGACGGACGAGCAGTACTTC.

The chain has TRBV30 and TRBJ1-1; D remains unclear. From germline, CDR1 is GTSNPN and CDR2 SVGIG (reference sequence). Trimming pared 2 bases from V and 1 base from J, leaving 8 bases between. The CDR3 contains 13 residues. Here the CDR3 reads CAWSLLANTEAFF. In DNA form, the CDR3 reads TGTGCCTGGAGTTTGCTGGCGAACACTGAAGCTTTCTTT.

The chain uses TRBV10-2 and TRBJ2-7; the match to TRBD1 covers 8 bases. This CDR3 contains 13 residues. CDR1 and CDR2 from the germline V gene are WSHSY and SAAADI. The V and J ends lost 9 bases and 3 bases, in that order; junction bases with no gene match: 7. Written as DNA, the CDR3 is TGCGCCAGTACACAGGGGGTCAGCTACGAGCAGTACTTC. Protein: CASTQGVSYEQYF.

The V call is TRBV7-8, the J call TRBJ1-1; D call uncertain. V was shortened by 6 bases and J by 1 base, with 15 bases between the two germline ends. Germline assignment: CDR1 SGHVS and CDR2 FQNEAQ. CDR3 length: 15 residues. The CDR3 region is CASRFRAAPNTEAFF. CDR3 bases: TGTGCCAGCAGATTTAGGGCCGCCCCGAACACTGAAGCTTTCTTT.

This clone was observed a handful of times. This sequence joins TRBV14 and TRBJ1-3; D gene ambiguous. The V gene's germline CDR1 is SGHDN and CDR2 FVKESK. The CDR3 extends over 14 amino acids. Trimming left V 4 bases short and J 2 bases short, with 9 bases between. The chain's CDR3 is CASSPGSTGNTIYF. Here the CDR3 DNA reads TGTGCCAGCAGCCCCGGGTCCACTGGAAACACCATATATTTT.